What follows are 27 T cell receptor beta chains derived from one specimen sequenced in a study of OX40 agonist ivuxolimab in advanced cancers. The table came from immunoSEQ multiplex PCR; TCRdb's copy has only in-frame clones and leaves some out. The sample records around 76,000 clones, approximately 86% being singletons. Sequenced here: CD4+ or CD8+ T cells sorted from blood, sampled in a trial of the OX40 agonist ivuxolimab. Source of these receptors: an adult with an advanced solid tumor such as melanoma, head and neck, liver or kidney cancer.

This chain joins TRBV6-1 and TRBJ1-1; D is unclear. Trimming pared 1 base from V and 1 base from J, leaving 4 bases between. The germline gives CDR1 MNHNS, CDR2 SASEGT. The CDR3 runs to 13 residues. This CDR3 is CASSEERNTEAFF. The CDR3 DNA sequence: TGTGCCAGCAGTGAAGAAAGGAACACTGAAGCTTTCTTT.

This clone was detected a few times. V gene TRBV5-1 combines with J gene TRBJ2-7; the match to TRBD1 covers 8 bases. J was trimmed by 7 bases and V by 3 bases; bases with no gene match: 9. Germline lookup yields CDR1 SGHRS and CDR2 YFSETQ. The CDR3 length is 14 residues. Here the CDR3 reads CASSWTGQASEQYF. CDR3 in DNA: TGCGCCAGCAGCTGGACGGGACAGGCGTCGGAGCAGTACTTC.

The CDR3 coding sequence is TGTGCCTGGAAACAGGTGAACACTGAAGCTTTCTTT. Protein: CAWKQVNTEAFF. The V gene is TRBV30, the J gene TRBJ1-1, with TRBD1 as a possible D gene (5 bases). CDR1 and CDR2 from the germline V gene are GTSNPN and SVGIG (reference sequence). CDR3 length: 12 residues. V was shortened by 4 bases and J by 0 bases, with 6 bases between the two germline ends.

The chain has TRBV5-1 and TRBJ2-5; perhaps TRBD2 as D (5 bases). V gave up 0 bases and J gave up 0 bases, with 12 bases separating them. This CDR3 has 16 residues. The germline V gene encodes CDR1 SGHRS and CDR2 YFSETQ. The CDR3 spells CASSLEKRQYQETQYF. The DNA of the CDR3 is TGCGCCAGCAGCTTGGAAAAGCGGCAGTACCAAGAGACCCAGTACTTC.

This CDR3 reads CASSLRENPGNTIYF. The CDR3 DNA follows: TGTGCCAGCAGCTTGAGGGAAAATCCCGGAAACACCATATATTTT. This chain links TRBV7-2 with TRBJ1-3; D is uncertain. Per germline, CDR1 SGHTA and CDR2 FQGNSA. The CDR3 is made up of 15 amino acids. V was pared by 3 bases and J by 4 bases, with 13 bases between.

This chain links TRBV5-4 with TRBJ2-1; maybe TRBD2 (6 bases). CDR3 length: 15 amino acids. Germline CDR1 reads SGHNT; CDR2 reads YYREEE (reference sequence). Trimming stripped 2 bases from V and 3 bases from J, with 12 bases between. Written as DNA, the CDR3 is TGTGCCAGCAGCTTCGATAGCGGAAACTACAATGAGCAGTTCTTC. Translating gives CASSFDSGNYNEQFF.

This chain uses TRBV7-3 with TRBJ1-2, with D hard to call. Trimming stripped 1 base from V and 6 bases from J, with 9 bases between. CDR1 SGHTA and CDR2 FQGTGA come from the germline V gene. This CDR3 has 13 amino acids. CDR3 loop: CASSLIRTDGYTF. The CDR3 nucleotides read TGTGCCAGCAGCTTAATCAGGACGGATGGCTACACCTTC.

V and J are TRBV2 and TRBJ2-1; D may correspond to TRBD1 or TRBD2 (6 bases each). Germline lookup yields CDR1 SNHLY and CDR2 FYNNEI. The V end lost 8 bases, the J end lost 3 bases, and 11 bases lay between the germline ends. CDR3 length: 13 residues. The CDR3 region is CASGGTRYNEQFF. The CDR3, as DNA: TGTGCCAGCGGCGGGACACGCTACAATGAGCAGTTCTTC.

The CDR3 region has the DNA TGTGCCATCAGTGAAAACAGGGTCCCCGGGGAGCTGTTTTTT. Protein product: CAISENRVPGELFF. This chain uses TRBV10-3 with TRBJ2-2, with TRBD1 as a possible D gene (6 bases). V was cut by 3 bases and J by 6 bases, with 11 bases left in between. Germline-derived CDR1 and CDR2 are ENHRY and SYGVKD. This CDR3 comprises 14 residues.

This clone was counted a few times. The chain uses TRBV6-1 and TRBJ2-2; 7 bases are a match to TRBD2. The germline CDR1 and CDR2 sequences are MNHNS and SASEGT. The CDR3 covers 13 residues. The V and J ends lost 3 bases and 5 bases, in that order; junction bases with no gene match: 0. DNA of the CDR3: TGTGCCAGCAGTGAGGGGGGGACCGGGGAGCTGTTTTTT. Protein sequence: CASSEGGTGELFF.

V is TRBV7-9 and J is TRBJ2-5; tentatively, D is TRBD1 (5 bases). The CDR3 extends over 13 amino acids. Between the trimmed V and J ends, which lost 6 bases and 3 bases, there was a span of 11 bases. CDR1 and CDR2 from the germline V gene are SEHNR and FQNEAQ (reference sequence). The CDR3 loop reads CASSLLGEETQYF. DNA for the CDR3: TGTGCCAGCAGTCTCCTAGGGGAAGAGACCCAGTACTTC. Variable domain in full (rest from reference TRBV7-9 and TRBJ2-5): DTGVSQNPRHKITKRGQNVTFRCDPISEHNRLYWYRQTLGQGPEFLTYFQNEAQLEKSRLLSDRFSAERPKGSFSTLEIQRTEQGDSAMYLCASSLLGEETQYFGPGTRLLVL.

The chain combines TRBV18 with TRBJ2-1; D gene uncertain. Trimming took off 2 bases at V and 4 bases at J, with 15 bases between the two ends. Germline V CDR1 and CDR2: KGHSH, LQKENI. The CDR3 has 16 amino acids. This chain's CDR3 is CASSPWLTTGYNEQFF. CDR3 in DNA: TGTGCCAGCTCACCATGGCTAACAACCGGGTACAATGAGCAGTTCTTC.

This chain's CDR3 is CASSPFTGGGNTEAFF. DNA of the CDR3: TGTGCCAGCTCACCATTCACAGGGGGTGGGAACACTGAAGCTTTCTTT. This chain uses TRBV18 with TRBJ1-1; TRBD1 aligns across 8 bases. J was trimmed by 1 base and V by 2 bases; bases with no gene match: 6. Germline V gene data show CDR1 as KGHSH and CDR2 as LQKENI. This CDR3 has 16 residues.

This chain uses TRBV28 with TRBJ2-5; 15 positions agree with TRBD2. Germline V gene sequence: CDR1 MDHEN, CDR2 SYDVKM. Trimming at V came to 6 bases and at J to 5 bases, leaving 13 bases not matched to a gene. CDR3 size: 18 residues. CDR3 amino acids: CASSDFGLAGGPEETQYF. CDR3 DNA sequence: TGTGCCAGCAGCGACTTCGGACTAGCGGGAGGGCCCGAGGAGACCCAGTACTTC.

The genes are TRBV27 and TRBJ2-3; D is unclear. The CDR3 is 12 amino acids. The V gene's germline CDR1 is MNHEY and CDR2 SMNVEV (reference sequence). V was clipped by 6 bases and J by 0 bases, with 4 bases between them. This chain's CDR3 is CASRPSTDTQYF. In nucleotides, the CDR3 is TGTGCCAGCAGACCCAGCACAGATACGCAGTATTTT.

This chain connects TRBV5-1 to TRBJ2-3; 12 positions match TRBD2. The CDR3 runs to 16 residues. Per the germline V gene, CDR1 is SGHRS and CDR2 is YFSETQ. The ends lost 2 bases at V and 2 bases at J; junction bases unmatched: 3. CDR3 coding DNA: TGCGCCAGCAGCTTCGGACTAGCGGGGCTCACAGATACGCAGTATTTT. It specifies CASSFGLAGLTDTQYF. Looking up the rest from reference TRBV5-1 and TRBJ2-3 gives the full variable domain: KAGVTQTPRYLIKTRGQQVTLSCSPISGHRSVSWYQQTPGQGLQFLFEYFSETQRNKGNFPGRFSGRQFSNSRSEMNVSTLELGDSALYLCASSFGLAGLTDTQYFGPGTRLTVL.

The chain is built from TRBV5-5 and TRBJ2-7, with 8 bases matching TRBD2. Trimming at V came to 7 bases and at J to 5 bases, leaving 2 bases not matched to a gene. CDR3 length equals 11 residues. The germline gives CDR1 SGHKS, CDR2 YYEKEE (reference sequence). In nucleotides, the CDR3 is TGTGCCAGCGGGCGGGAGGACGAGCAGTACTTC. Its protein is CASGREDEQYF.

The V and J genes are TRBV5-4 and TRBJ2-2, with 8 bases lining up with TRBD2. The length of the CDR3 is 18 residues. J lost 0 bases, V lost 4 bases, and 11 bases had no gene match. Germline V gives CDR1 SGHNT, CDR2 YYREEE (reference sequence). CDR3 sequence (DNA): TGTGCCAGCAGCGGAGCTAGCGGGCGAGCAGCGAACACCGGGGAGCTGTTTTTT. Its translation is CASSGASGRAANTGELFF.

For the CDR3, the DNA is TGTGCCAGCCGACTGACAGGGGGGACTGAAGCTTTCTTT. This encodes CASRLTGGTEAFF. The chain is built from TRBV6-1 and TRBJ1-1; TRBD1 aligns across 9 bases. The CDR3 covers 13 residues. V dropped 8 bases and J dropped 5; count of bases not matched to a gene: 6. The germline gives CDR1 MNHNS, CDR2 SASEGT.

V and J are TRBV7-9 and TRBJ1-6, with no clear D. Per germline, CDR1 SEHNR and CDR2 FQNEAQ (reference sequence). V lost 5 bases and J lost 7, with 18 bases in between. CDR3 length: 16 residues. CDR3 DNA: TGTGCCAGCAGCGTCCCCTCGGGTGGAGGAAATTCACCCCTCCACTTT. It specifies CASSVPSGGGNSPLHF.

The chain joins TRBV5-5 to TRBJ1-5, with a possible D match to TRBD1 (5 bases). Germline lookup yields CDR1 SGHKS and CDR2 YYEKEE (reference sequence). Trimming cost V 6 bases and J 1 base, with 14 bases left between them. The CDR3 spans 15 residues. CDR3 sequence (DNA): TGTGCCAGCACCCCAGGGCGGGTGAGCAATCAGCCCCAGCATTTT. Its protein product is CASTPGRVSNQPQHF.

This sequence joins TRBV9 and TRBJ1-2; D is unresolved. The germline V and J ends were trimmed by 0 bases and 3 bases, with 9 bases remaining between them. The CDR3 loop spans 14 amino acids. The germline V gene encodes CDR1 SGDLS and CDR2 YYNGEE. CDR3 sequence (DNA): TGTGCCAGCAGCGTAGCTGTGGCTGACTATGGCTACACCTTC. It codes for CASSVAVADYGYTF.

The chain employs TRBV28 and TRBJ2-1; TRBD1 might be the D (6 bases). There are 16 residues in the CDR3. Per germline, CDR1 MDHEN and CDR2 SYDVKM. V lost 2 bases and J 4 bases, leaving 15 bases between the germline ends. The CDR3 DNA sequence: TGTGCCAGCAGTTTACTACAGGGAATTACTTACAATGAGCAGTTCTTC. Amino acid sequence: CASSLLQGITYNEQFF. The full variable domain, with the rest looked up from reference TRBV28 and TRBJ2-1, is DVKVTQSSRYLVKRTGEKVFLECVQDMDHENMFWYRQDPGLGLRLIYFSYDVKMKEKGDIPEGYSVSREKKERFSLILESASTNQTSMYLCASSLLQGITYNEQFFGPGTRLTVL.

The rearrangement links TRBV15 to TRBJ1-2; no definite D call. The CDR3 is made up of 16 amino acids. Looked up from germline, CDR1 is LNHNV and CDR2 is YYDKDF (reference sequence). V lost 0 bases, J lost 8 bases, and 19 bases lay in between. The DNA for the CDR3 is TGTGCCACCAGCAGAGACCCAGCCCGGGCCGTGGGAGGCTACACCTTC. Protein: CATSRDPARAVGGYTF.

CDR3 region: CASSGDGYTF. In DNA form, the CDR3 reads TGTGCCAGCAGCGGGGATGGCTACACCTTC. The V call is TRBV9, the J call TRBJ1-2, with D hard to call. The CDR3 extends over 10 amino acids. Germline lookup yields CDR1 SGDLS and CDR2 YYNGEE. V shed 3 bases and J shed 6 bases, with 3 bases lying between them.

The chain couples TRBV6-5 to TRBJ1-4, with D perhaps matching TRBD1 (5 bases). Germline V gene sequence: CDR1 MNHEY, CDR2 SVGAGI. Trimming took off 4 bases at V and 7 bases at J, with 19 bases between the two ends. This CDR3 comprises 16 residues. CDR3 protein: CASSSDRGGGGEKLFF. In nucleotides, the CDR3 is TGTGCCAGCAGTTCGGACCGTGGTGGTGGGGGTGAAAAACTGTTTTTT.

V is TRBV19 and J is TRBJ1-1; tentatively, D is TRBD1 (5 bases). V lost 3 bases, J lost 3 bases, and 8 bases lay in between. This CDR3 has 13 residues. The V gene's germline CDR1 is LNHDA and CDR2 SQIVND (reference sequence). The CDR3 is CASSIWGDTEAFF. CDR3 DNA sequence: TGTGCCAGTAGTATTTGGGGGGACACTGAAGCTTTCTTT. The variable domain in full, completed from reference TRBV19 and TRBJ1-1, reads DGGITQSPKYLFRKEGQNVTLSCEQNLNHDAMYWYRQDPGQGLRLIYYSQIVNDFQKGDIAEGYSVSREKKESFPLTVTSAQKNPTAFYLCASSIWGDTEAFFGQGTRLTVV.